The 17 T cell receptor beta chains listed next were all sequenced from one sample in a study of T-cell memory formation after mild COVID-19. TCRdb passed the 5' RACE reads through MiXCR, listing each CDR3 protein once. The repertoire holds about 390,000 distinct CDR3 sequences, more than 15% seen once, with under 25% in the top ten. Sequenced material: PBMCs or a T cell subset sorted from them (not recorded which). These receptors all stem from a man between 18 and 29 years old who had mild COVID-19 (a few samples of this study predate the infection). Cell type and time point are not known.

This CDR3 reads CSARPTGNDEQFF. Here the CDR3 DNA reads TGCAGTGCTAGACCGACAGGGAACGATGAGCAGTTCTTC. The chain joins TRBV20-1 to TRBJ2-1; 7 bases are shared with TRBD1. Losses at the gene ends were 2 bases for V and 8 bases for J; bases not matched to a gene: 6. Germline CDR1 is DFQATT and CDR2 is SNEGSKA (reference sequence). This CDR3 region has 13 residues.

The table lists this clonotype with a count of one. No conserved phenylalanine or tryptophan is present at the end of the CDR3, so a read error is the likely explanation. The chain is built from TRBV2 and TRBJ2-4; D may be TRBD2 (6 bases). The ends were cut back, 4 bases at V and 1 base at J, with 14 bases in the middle. The CDR3 covers 16 residues. CDR1 is SNHLY and CDR2 is FYNNEI in the germline V gene. The CDR3, as DNA: TGTGCCAGCAGTGTAGGCGGGGATTTGGCCAAAAACATTCAGTACTTA. Translated: CASSVGGDLAKNIQYL.

This clonotype has a handful of counts. V and J are TRBV19 and TRBJ2-1; 10 positions agree with TRBD1. The CDR3 covers 14 residues. Germline trimming cut 9 bases from V and 4 bases from J; bases unmatched to any gene: 6. Germline assignment: CDR1 LNHDA and CDR2 SQIVND (reference sequence). The CDR3 DNA reads as TGTGCCAGCAACCGGGACAGGGGATACAATGAGCAGTTCTTC. As protein: CASNRDRGYNEQFF. Full variable domain (outside the CDR3, taken from reference TRBV19 and TRBJ2-1): DGGITQSPKYLFRKEGQNVTLSCEQNLNHDAMYWYRQDPGQGLRLIYYSQIVNDFQKGDIAEGYSVSREKKESFPLTVTSAQKNPTAFYLCASNRDRGYNEQFFGPGTRLTVL.

This clonotype was observed many times. The V and J genes are TRBV5-5 and TRBJ1-4; 10 bases are a match to TRBD1. V lost 1 base, J lost 9 bases, and 6 bases stayed unmatched. Germline lookup yields CDR1 SGHKS and CDR2 YYEKEE (reference sequence). This CDR3 region has 15 residues. The CDR3 DNA is TGTGCCAGCAGCTTGACAGGACAGGGGGTCCAAAAACTGTTTTTT. This gives the protein CASSLTGQGVQKLFF.

This clonotype has just a few counts. CDR3 residues: CASSSPDRVYEQYF. CDR3 nucleotide sequence: TGTGCCAGCAGCTCGCCGGACAGGGTCTACGAGCAGTACTTC. The chain has TRBV5-5 and TRBJ2-7; TRBD1 matches 8 bases. V trimming: 3 bases; J trimming: 3 bases; junction bases outside the gene matches: 5. The germline gives CDR1 SGHKS, CDR2 YYEKEE (reference sequence). This CDR3 is 14 amino acids long.

The gene calls are TRBV7-9 and TRBJ1-2; D is ambiguous. V was cut by 7 bases and J by 4 bases, with 13 bases left in between. Germline V gene data show CDR1 as SEHNR and CDR2 as FQNEAQ (reference sequence). This CDR3 has 13 residues. The CDR3 here is CASTGVWGYGYTF. Here the CDR3 DNA reads TGTGCCAGCACCGGGGTTTGGGGCTATGGCTACACCTTC.

There are a few counts of this clonotype. The chain has TRBV18 and TRBJ1-2, with D tentatively TRBD1 (6 bases). The germline V gene encodes CDR1 KGHSH and CDR2 LQKENI. V was trimmed by 2 bases and J by 3 bases, leaving 16 bases between them. The CDR3 covers 16 residues. CDR3 sequence: CASSPAGVRVDYGYTF. CDR3 nucleotides: TGTGCCAGCTCACCAGCAGGGGTCCGGGTTGACTATGGCTACACCTTC.

The rearrangement joins TRBV5-1 to TRBJ2-3, with a tentative D call TRBD1 (5 bases). Germline CDR1 and CDR2: SGHRS and YFSETQ. The V end lost 4 bases, the J end lost 2 bases, and 11 bases lay between the germline ends. This CDR3 is 14 amino acids long. This CDR3 is CASSPDRVTDTQYF. The CDR3 DNA sequence: TGCGCCAGCAGCCCCGACAGAGTCACAGATACGCAGTATTTT.

The table lists this clonotype with a few counts. This chain links TRBV18 with TRBJ2-1, with D possibly matching TRBD1 (6 bases). The V gene lost 0 bases and the J gene lost 5 bases, with 11 bases spanning the gap. The CDR3 covers 15 residues. CDR1 and CDR2 from the germline V gene are KGHSH and LQKENI. CDR3 DNA sequence: TGTGCCAGCTCACCACCTCTCCGGACAGACAATGAGCAGTTCTTC. Its protein product is CASSPPLRTDNEQFF. The full variable domain, with the rest looked up from reference TRBV18 and TRBJ2-1, is NAGVMQNPRHLVRRRGQEARLRCSPMKGHSHVYWYRQLPEEGLKFMVYLQKENIIDESGMPKERFSAEFPKEGPSILRIQQVVRGDSAAYFCASSPPLRTDNEQFFGPGTRLTVL.

In this sample, this clonotype turned up many times. This sequence joins TRBV7-2 and TRBJ2-7, with no clear D. The CDR3 loop spans 14 amino acids. Germline CDR1 is SGHTA and CDR2 is FQGNSA. The germline V and J ends were trimmed by 2 bases and 3 bases, with 11 bases remaining between them. The CDR3 coding sequence is TGTGCCAGCAGCTTAAACCCAGGAGACTACGAGCAGTACTTC. This sequence encodes CASSLNPGDYEQYF.

The CDR3 sequence: CASRTVGGYTF. In DNA, the CDR3 is TGTGCCAGCCGGACAGTAGGAGGCTACACCTTC. The chain carries TRBV19 and TRBJ1-2; a weak D match, TRBD1 (6 bases). In germline, CDR1 is LNHDA, CDR2 SQIVND (reference sequence). CDR3 length: 11 amino acids. V lost 9 bases and J 8 bases, leaving 13 bases between the germline ends.

This clonotype was seen more than once but under ten times. The rearrangement links TRBV7-8 to TRBJ2-1, with TRBD2 matching over 13 bases. The trim removed 3 bases at V and 6 bases at J, leaving 11 bases unmatched. CDR1 is SGHVS, CDR2 FQNEAQ, per germline. This CDR3 is built from 18 residues. The CDR3 region has the DNA TGTGCCAGCAGCTTCCGGACTAGCGGGGGCGCCGCCCTCAATGAGCAGTTCTTC. This codes for CASSFRTSGGAALNEQFF.

This clonotype has only a few counts. The chain has TRBV20-1 and TRBJ2-4, with D perhaps matching TRBD1 (7 bases). The CDR3 covers 15 residues. Trimming stripped 5 bases from V and 1 base from J, with 15 bases between. Per germline, CDR1 DFQATT and CDR2 SNEGSKA (reference sequence). In nucleotides, the CDR3 is TGCAGTGCTTCCCGACAGGGAGGCGCCAAAAACATTCAGTACTTC. Translating gives CSASRQGGAKNIQYF.

This CDR3 is CSVEGNGKTQYF. The CDR3 region has the DNA TGCAGCGTTGAAGGGAATGGGAAGACCCAGTACTTC. The V and J genes are TRBV29-1 and TRBJ2-5; D not resolved. The CDR3 spans 12 residues. CDR1 is SQVTM, CDR2 ANQGSEA, per germline. Trimming cost V 1 base and J 6 bases, with 9 bases left between them.

The V gene is TRBV4-1, the J gene TRBJ1-1; D uncertain. This CDR3 is built from 14 residues. Between the trimmed V and J ends, which lost 5 bases and 10 bases, there was a span of 20 bases. Looked up from germline, CDR1 is MGHRA and CDR2 is YSYEKL. The CDR3 DNA reads as TGCGCCAGCAGCATAAGCCCCCCGGGAATTGTAGCTTTCTTT. It translates to CASSISPPGIVAFF.

V is TRBV20-1 and J is TRBJ2-5; 9 bases fit TRBD2. The CDR3 has 14 residues. V shed 4 bases and J 3 bases; nucleotides not matched to a gene: 6. Per germline, CDR1 DFQATT and CDR2 SNEGSKA (reference sequence). CDR3: CSAMLAGLEETQYF. Here the CDR3 DNA reads TGCAGTGCTATGCTAGCGGGGTTGGAAGAGACCCAGTACTTC.

This clonotype appeared a few times. The rearrangement links TRBV6-5 to TRBJ2-5; D unresolved. Trimming took 5 bases from V and 0 from J, leaving 10 bases between them. The CDR3 sequence is 14 residues long. Germline CDR1 MNHEY, CDR2 SVGAGI. The CDR3 DNA is TGTGCCAGCAGTCCTCAGGAGTACCAAGAGACCCAGTACTTC. It encodes CASSPQEYQETQYF.